One sample yielded the 18 T cell receptor beta chains listed below, sequenced in a study of graft-versus-host responses after intestinal transplantation. TCRdb's table, derived via immunoSEQ multiplex PCR, lists solely in-frame clones and lacks some. Here the sample spans approximately 100,000 clones, around 90% being singletons. No antigen has been assigned to these receptors. This specimen consisted of unstimulated CD4+ T cells sorted from spleen or lymph node cells, obtained before intestinal transplant. These receptors all come from a human donor who received an intestinal transplant.

This rearrangement joins TRBV2 to TRBJ1-2, with a tentative D call TRBD1 (5 bases). V lost 4 bases to trimming and J lost 9 bases, with 15 bases between them. CDR1 and CDR2 (germline): SNHLY, FYNNEI. This CDR3 spans 13 amino acids. The CDR3 reads CASSGGGWQSYTF. CDR3 nucleotides: TGTGCCAGCAGTGGCGGGGGGTGGCAGAGCTACACCTTC.

The genes are TRBV15 and TRBJ2-3; D unresolved. Germline CDR1 reads LNHNV; CDR2 reads YYDKDF (reference sequence). V was shortened by 8 bases and J by 2 bases, with 11 bases between the two germline ends. This CDR3 is 13 amino acids long. The CDR3 loop is CATRLGSTDTQYF. The CDR3 DNA reads TGTGCCACCCGCCTAGGCTCCACAGATACGCAGTATTTT.

This clone has just one count. The V gene is TRBV7-9, the J gene TRBJ2-7; D is uncertain. V lost 3 bases, J lost 5 bases, and 8 bases lay in between. This CDR3 has 12 residues. Germline CDR1 and CDR2: SEHNR and FQNEAQ (reference sequence). In nucleotides, the CDR3 is TGTGCCAGCAGCTTGTCCCAGGACGAGCAGTACTTC. As protein: CASSLSQDEQYF. Drawing the rest from reference TRBV7-9 and TRBJ2-7, the complete variable domain is DTGVSQNPRHKITKRGQNVTFRCDPISEHNRLYWYRQTLGQGPEFLTYFQNEAQLEKSRLLSDRFSAERPKGSFSTLEIQRTEQGDSAMYLCASSLSQDEQYFGPGTRLTVT.

The chain combines TRBV7-8 with TRBJ2-1; 9 bases line up with TRBD2. V dropped 1 base and J dropped 0; count of bases not matched to a gene: 1. The CDR3 runs to 16 residues. The germline CDR1 and CDR2 sequences are SGHVS and FQNEAQ. The CDR3 DNA sequence: TGTGCCAGCAGCTTAGGCGGGGGGGCCTCCTACAATGAGCAGTTCTTC. Protein product: CASSLGGGASYNEQFF.

The rearrangement joins TRBV7-2 to TRBJ2-7, with 8 nucleotides matching TRBD2. There are 14 residues in the CDR3. Germline lookup yields CDR1 SGHTA and CDR2 FQGNSA. Losses at the gene ends were 1 base for V and 6 bases for J; bases not matched to a gene: 5. This CDR3 is CASSLVGSGVEQYF. CDR3 coding DNA: TGTGCCAGCAGCTTAGTGGGTAGCGGGGTCGAGCAGTACTTC.

The rearrangement uses TRBV1 and TRBJ1-5. TRBV1 is noted as a pseudogene. This CDR3 has 14 amino acids. CDR3 region: CTSSQKTGRQPQHF. The CDR3, as DNA: TGCACCAGCAGCCAAAAAACGGGAAGGCAGCCCCAGCATTTT.

This clone has just a few counts. V gene TRBV7-2 combines with J gene TRBJ2-7; the D gene is possibly TRBD2 (6 bases). The germline gives CDR1 SGHTA, CDR2 FQGNSA. V lost 5 bases and J 3 bases, leaving 14 bases between the germline ends. CDR3 length equals 14 residues. The CDR3 bases are TGTGCCAGCAGCCCAGCGGGCCTTTTCTACGAGCAGTACTTC. Translated: CASSPAGLFYEQYF.

J is TRBJ1-2 and V is TRBV10-3; 8 bases are shared with TRBD1. The CDR3 runs 16 residues. The junction had 9 bases not matched to a gene; V was cut back by 2 bases and J by 4 bases. CDR1 is ENHRY and CDR2 is SYGVKD in the germline V gene. The CDR3: CAISEGGTGSPYGYTF. For the CDR3, the DNA is TGTGCCATCAGTGAGGGGGGGACAGGTTCACCCTATGGCTACACCTTC.

J is TRBJ2-5 and V is TRBV2; D is uncertain. Trimming removed 8 bases from V and 0 bases from J, with 10 bases in between. The germline CDR1 and CDR2 sequences are SNHLY and FYNNEI. CDR3 length: 13 residues. CDR3 protein: CASGGLNQETQYF. CDR3 DNA sequence: TGTGCCAGCGGCGGTCTCAACCAAGAGACCCAGTACTTC.

The chain has TRBV19 and TRBJ1-2; 7 nucleotides line up with TRBD1. V shed 6 bases, J shed 8 bases, and the junction held 12 bases outside the gene matches. Germline-derived CDR1 and CDR2 are LNHDA and SQIVND (reference sequence). This CDR3 spans 14 amino acids. The CDR3 region is CASRIQGSLKGYTF. The CDR3 nucleotides read TGTGCCAGTAGGATACAGGGGTCTCTGAAAGGCTACACCTTC.

The chain recombines TRBV5-1 with TRBJ1-4, with 8 bases lining up with TRBD1. The CDR3 has 16 residues. Per germline, CDR1 SGHRS and CDR2 YFSETQ. Germline trimming cut 0 bases from V and 10 bases from J; bases unmatched to any gene: 11. CDR3 sequence (DNA): TGCGCCAGCAGCTTGGAGGGTGGGCAGGGGGCGAGAAAACTGTTTTTT. This translates into CASSLEGGQGARKLFF. The full variable domain, rest sourced from reference TRBV5-1 and TRBJ1-4, is KAGVTQTPRYLIKTRGQQVTLSCSPISGHRSVSWYQQTPGQGLQFLFEYFSETQRNKGNFPGRFSGRQFSNSRSEMNVSTLELGDSALYLCASSLEGGQGARKLFFGSGTQLSVL.

The CDR3 spells CASSTRRGSYNSPLHF. DNA for the CDR3: TGTGCCAGTAGTACCCGACGGGGCTCCTATAATTCACCCCTCCACTTT. The rearrangement joins TRBV19 to TRBJ1-6; no firm D call. Germline CDR1 is LNHDA and CDR2 is SQIVND (reference sequence). V was trimmed by 4 bases and J by 0 bases, leaving 10 bases between them. CDR3 length: 16 residues.

The J gene is TRBJ1-2, the V gene TRBV15; D gene ambiguous. Germline CDR1 is LNHNV and CDR2 is YYDKDF (reference sequence). V was clipped by 1 base and J by 9 bases, with 12 bases between them. The CDR3 contains 13 residues. The CDR3 loop is CATSRVAVNSYTF. CDR3 in DNA: TGTGCCACCAGCAGAGTCGCGGTAAACAGCTACACCTTC.

The chain joins TRBV6-6 to TRBJ2-5; perhaps TRBD1 as D (5 bases). Germline-derived CDR1 and CDR2 are MNHNY and SVGAGI (reference sequence). Trimming took 8 bases from V and 4 from J, leaving 11 bases between them. The CDR3 covers 12 residues. CDR3 region: CASGRDRETQYF. CDR3 nucleotide sequence: TGTGCCAGCGGAAGAGACAGAGAGACCCAGTACTTC.

V gene TRBV5-1 combines with J gene TRBJ1-2, with 7 bases identical to TRBD1. V gave up 4 bases and J gave up 0 bases; unmatched junction bases: 9. There are 16 residues in the CDR3. The germline V gene has CDR1 SGHRS and CDR2 YFSETQ. For the CDR3, the DNA is TGCGCCAGCAGCGAGGGGGGACAGTCTTCTAACTATGGCTACACCTTC. This sequence encodes CASSEGGQSSNYGYTF.

V usage is TRBV5-4 and J usage is TRBJ2-7, with 14 bases that match TRBD2. CDR3 size: 18 residues. V shed 4 bases and J 7 bases; nucleotides not matched to a gene: 16. Germline V gene lookup returns CDR1 SGHNT and CDR2 YYREEE (reference sequence). The CDR3 nucleotides read TGTGCCAGCAGCCCCCGACTAGCGGGGGGGTCGGTAGTGAGAGAGCAGTACTTC. It codes for CASSPRLAGGSVVREQYF.

This sequence joins TRBV6-5 and TRBJ2-1; maybe TRBD1 (5 bases). V gave up 7 bases and J gave up 5 bases, with 15 bases separating them. Looked up from germline, CDR1 is MNHEY and CDR2 is SVGAGI. This CDR3 is 14 amino acids long. CDR3 amino acids: CASKGLWGNNEQFF. The CDR3 DNA follows: TGTGCCAGCAAGGGGCTATGGGGCAACAATGAGCAGTTCTTC.

This chain connects TRBV10-2 to TRBJ2-3; D call uncertain. This CDR3 is built from 13 residues. Between the trimmed V and J ends, which lost 4 bases and 3 bases, there was a span of 8 bases. Germline V CDR1 and CDR2: WSHSY, SAAADI. The CDR3 DNA reads as TGCGCCAGCAGTGTCGCCGCGACAGATACGCAGTATTTT. This translates into CASSVAATDTQYF.